This TCR beta chain stems from a study of cytomegalovirus exposure and HLA in healthy donors. Background on the study: It was reported in a later analysis that the same platform had been used for the 110 or so validation repertoires as for the approximately 730 first-cohort repertoires.

Here immunoSEQ multiplex PCR was the method, and the copy in TCRdb shows in-frame clones only, minus some. The table includes about 130,000 clones, 89% detected once. Study results and caveats: The study listed approximately 170 cytomegalovirus-associated TCR beta chains. The tendency of first-cohort TCR clusters to co-occur in the roughly 130 validation repertoires emerged from a later analysis. According to reports, the classifier identified cytomegalovirus status with high specificity and sensitivity.

Points on this clone: Its antigen is currently unknown.

The sample was PBMCs. The TCR was taken from a young woman in good health and CMV-seronegative.

CDR3 protein: CATILSGYNSPLHF. CDR3 DNA: TGTGCCACCATTCTTTCAGGCTATAATTCACCCCTCCACTTT. The V call is TRBV6-1, the J call TRBJ1-6; D is unclear. Germline V lookup: CDR1 MNHNS, CDR2 SASEGT. With 10 bases removed from V and 3 bases from J, the gap between germline ends came to 13 bases. CDR3 size: 14 residues.